These T cell receptor beta chains were read from a single sample in a study of siplizumab effects on memory and regulatory T cells. Sequencing was performed with immunoSEQ multiplex PCR; in TCRdb, only in-frame clones are kept and a portion is missing. This table holds over 85,000 clones, about 90% found once. The sample was CD4+ T cells sorted from blood. Receptors originate from a human donor in good health. The CDR3 runs from the conserved cysteine through the conserved F or W. The order of the fields is CDR3 protein, CDR3 DNA, V gene, D gene, clone size, J gene. A D gene is named only where the DNA matches it firmly. Clone size is not always given. Where it is, it says once, few, many or a class for expanded clones.

CAISASGRANEQFF | TGTGCCATCAGTGCCAGCGGGAGAGCCAATGAGCAGTTCTTC | TRBV10-3 | TRBD2 | . | TRBJ2-1
CASSEQGFGYTF | TGCGCCAGCAGTGAACAGGGGTTTGGCTACACCTTC | TRBV10-2 | TRBD1 | . | TRBJ1-2
CASSNTGGRRNIQYF | TGTGCCAGCAGTAACACAGGGGGTAGGAGAAACATTCAGTACTTC | TRBV27 | TRBD1 | . | TRBJ2-4
CASSLLQGLSGYTF | TGTGCCAGCAGCTTGTTACAGGGTTTGTCCGGCTACACCTTC | TRBV5-6 | . | . | TRBJ1-2
CASGRDRNQPQHF | TGTGCCAGCGGCCGGGACAGAAATCAGCCCCAGCATTTT | TRBV6-6 | TRBD1 | . | TRBJ1-5
CASSLVQGPSYEQYF | TGTGCCAGCAGCTTGGTGCAGGGGCCCTCCTACGAGCAGTACTTC | TRBV5-4 | . | . | TRBJ2-7
CASSVMVNTEAFF | TGTGCCAGCAGCGTGATGGTGAACACTGAAGCTTTCTTT | TRBV9 | . | . | TRBJ1-1
CASSGTRLGYNEQFF | TGTGCCAGCAGCGGGACTCGTTTGGGCTACAATGAGCAGTTCTTC | TRBV6-1 | . | . | TRBJ2-1
CASSPSHAGGIGFGNQPQHF | TGTGCCAGCAGCCCTTCTCACGCGGGGGGTATTGGATTTGGCAATCAGCCCCAGCATTTT | TRBV4-2 | . | . | TRBJ1-5
CASSYLAGGNGELFF | TGTGCCAGCAGCTACTTGGCAGGGGGGAACGGGGAGCTGTTTTTT | TRBV11-3 | . | . | TRBJ2-2
CTSSQDLLDRFFYGYTF | TGCACCAGCAGCCAAGATCTTCTGGACAGATTCTTCTATGGCTACACCTTC | TRBV1 | . | . | TRBJ1-2
CASSVLRGGDYGYTF | TGTGCCAGCAGTGTTCTTCGAGGGGGCGATTATGGCTACACCTTC | TRBV2 | TRBD1 | . | TRBJ1-2
CASSISRAPQNIQYF | TGTGCCAGTAGTATATCGCGGGCCCCCCAAAACATTCAGTACTTC | TRBV19 | . | . | TRBJ2-4
CSASDRNTEAFF | TGCAGCGCCTCTGACAGGAACACTGAAGCTTTCTTT | TRBV29-1 | . | . | TRBJ1-1
CASSGGQGAKTYEQYF | TGTGCCAGCAGCGGGGGACAGGGGGCGAAGACCTACGAGCAGTACTTC | TRBV7-8 | TRBD1 | . | TRBJ2-7
CASSQSPGNYGYTF | TGTGCCAGCAGCCAAAGTCCCGGAAACTATGGCTACACCTTC | TRBV16 | . | . | TRBJ1-2
CASSLRPQNTEAFF | TGCGCCAGCAGCTTGAGGCCCCAGAACACTGAAGCTTTCTTT | TRBV5-1 | . | . | TRBJ1-1
CAISERQIGVSNQETQYF | TGTGCCATCAGTGAAAGACAAATCGGGGTTTCGAATCAAGAGACCCAGTACTTC | TRBV10-3 | . | . | TRBJ2-5
CASKLRTGVGYEQFF | TGTGCCAGCAAGCTAAGGACAGGGGTCGGTTATGAGCAGTTCTTC | TRBV6-6 | TRBD1 | . | TRBJ2-1
CASSPLGSRTEAFF | TGTGCCAGCAGCCCTCTGGGGTCGCGGACTGAAGCTTTCTTT | TRBV9 | . | . | TRBJ1-1
CASSLASPETQYF | TGTGCCAGCAGCTTGGCTAGCCCAGAGACCCAGTACTTC | TRBV5-6 | . | . | TRBJ2-5
CASSEGGRAYNEQFF | TGTGCCAGCAGTGAAGGGGGCAGGGCCTACAATGAGCAGTTCTTC | TRBV6-1 | . | . | TRBJ2-1
CASSLEAPGELFF | TGTGCCAGCAGTTTGGAAGCGCCCGGGGAGCTGTTTTTT | TRBV28 | . | . | TRBJ2-2
CASSQERGSGRLGETQYF | TGTGCCAGCAGCCAAGAACGTGGTAGCGGGAGGCTTGGGGAGACCCAGTACTTC | TRBV4-2 | TRBD2 | . | TRBJ2-5
CSVVRERHEQFF | TGCAGCGTTGTCAGGGAAAGGCATGAGCAGTTCTTC | TRBV29-1 | . | once | TRBJ2-1
CAWSVRLAGAIYEQYF | TGTGCCTGGAGTGTACGTCTGGCAGGGGCGATCTACGAGCAGTACTTC | TRBV30 | . | . | TRBJ2-7
CASSLTIPRGDAFF | TGCGCCAGCAGCTTGACGATCCCCCGGGGGGATGCTTTCTTT | TRBV5-1 | . | . | TRBJ1-1
CASSLPALAQHF | TGTGCCAGCAGTTTACCGGCGCTGGCCCAGCATTTT | TRBV28 | . | . | TRBJ1-5
CASSFGYSYEQYF | TGTGCCAGCAGCTTCGGGTACTCCTACGAGCAGTACTTC | TRBV11-3 | . | once | TRBJ2-7
CASENRSNSPLHF | TGTGCCAGCGAGAACAGATCCAATTCACCCCTCCACTTT | TRBV6-1 | . | . | TRBJ1-6
CAWSVLGGDVYGYTF | TGTGCCTGGAGCGTACTTGGGGGCGATGTCTATGGCTACACCTTC | TRBV30 | . | . | TRBJ1-2
CASSPTGTRGSREQYF | TGCGCCAGCAGTCCAACCGGGACTAGAGGGTCTCGGGAGCAGTATTTT | TRBV4-1 | TRBD2 | . | TRBJ2-3
CASSPTRGTEAFF | TGTGCCAGCAGCCCAACCCGTGGCACTGAAGCTTTCTTT | TRBV14 | . | . | TRBJ1-1
CASNSKGRYEQYF | TGTGCCAGCAACTCTAAGGGCAGGTACGAGCAGTACTTC | TRBV28 | . | . | TRBJ2-7
CASSLDRATYGYTF | TGTGCCAGCAGTTTGGACCGAGCTACCTATGGCTACACCTTC | TRBV28 | . | . | TRBJ1-2
CSAELGGRVVETQYF | TGCAGCGCCGAGCTGGGGGGCAGGGTGGTCGAGACCCAGTACTTC | TRBV29-1 | . | . | TRBJ2-5
CAISDEFSPLHF | TGTGCCATCAGTGATGAGTTTTCACCCCTCCACTTT | TRBV10-3 | . | . | TRBJ1-6
CASSSTTSGGGQFF | TGTGCCAGCAGCTCCACCACCTCAGGTGGCGGGCAGTTCTTC | TRBV7-3 | . | . | TRBJ2-1
CASSPRTTQETQYF | TGTGCCAGCTCACCGAGGACTACCCAAGAGACCCAGTACTTC | TRBV18 | . | . | TRBJ2-5
CASSQQGNTGELFF | TGTGCCAGCAGTCAACAGGGGAACACCGGGGAGCTGTTTTTT | TRBV4-2 | . | . | TRBJ2-2
CAWNLLRGEKLFF | TGTGCCTGGAATCTACTGCGGGGTGAAAAACTGTTTTTT | TRBV30 | . | . | TRBJ1-4
CASSGTGASGNTIYF | TGTGCCAGCTCAGGGACAGGGGCGTCTGGAAACACCATATATTTT | TRBV18 | TRBD1 | . | TRBJ1-3
CASTRGQGGGYTF | TGTGCCAGCACTAGAGGACAGGGAGGTGGCTACACCTTC | TRBV6-5 | TRBD1 | . | TRBJ1-2
CASSSTGGRYGYTF | TGTGCCAGCAGCTCCACAGGGGGCCGGTATGGCTACACCTTC | TRBV7-3 | TRBD1 | . | TRBJ1-2
CASSHLGTSGRDWLYNEQFF | TGTGCCAGCAGTCACCTCGGGACTAGCGGGAGAGATTGGTTATACAATGAGCAGTTCTTC | TRBV14 | TRBD2 | . | TRBJ2-1
CASSRSWGQRSSGANVLTF | TGTGCCAGCAGTCGATCCTGGGGACAGAGAAGCTCTGGGGCCAACGTCCTGACTTTC | TRBV28 | TRBD1 | . | TRBJ2-6
CASSQDSGLAGGQTQYF | TGCGCCAGCAGCCAAGATTCAGGGCTAGCGGGAGGCCAGACCCAGTACTTC | TRBV4-1 | TRBD2 | . | TRBJ2-5
CASSMGITDTQYF | TGTGCCAGTAGTATGGGGATCACAGATACGCAGTATTTT | TRBV19 | . | many | TRBJ2-3
CASSEGQGARETQYF | TGTGCCAGTAGTGAAGGACAGGGGGCGCGGGAGACCCAGTACTTC | TRBV19 | TRBD1 | few | TRBJ2-5
CASSLGRYTDTQYF | TGTGCCAGCAGCTTGGGACGGTACACAGATACGCAGTATTTT | TRBV5-6 | . | . | TRBJ2-3
CSVALLAGGADTQYF | TGCAGCGTTGCTCTTCTAGCGGGAGGCGCAGATACGCAGTATTTT | TRBV29-1 | TRBD2 | . | TRBJ2-3
CASIGGFGEQYF | TGTGCCAGCATCGGGGGTTTTGGCGAGCAGTACTTC | TRBV28 | . | once | TRBJ2-7
CASSPGQRINQPQHF | TGTGCCAGCAGTCCGGGACAGCGAATCAATCAGCCCCAGCATTTT | TRBV28 | TRBD1 | . | TRBJ1-5